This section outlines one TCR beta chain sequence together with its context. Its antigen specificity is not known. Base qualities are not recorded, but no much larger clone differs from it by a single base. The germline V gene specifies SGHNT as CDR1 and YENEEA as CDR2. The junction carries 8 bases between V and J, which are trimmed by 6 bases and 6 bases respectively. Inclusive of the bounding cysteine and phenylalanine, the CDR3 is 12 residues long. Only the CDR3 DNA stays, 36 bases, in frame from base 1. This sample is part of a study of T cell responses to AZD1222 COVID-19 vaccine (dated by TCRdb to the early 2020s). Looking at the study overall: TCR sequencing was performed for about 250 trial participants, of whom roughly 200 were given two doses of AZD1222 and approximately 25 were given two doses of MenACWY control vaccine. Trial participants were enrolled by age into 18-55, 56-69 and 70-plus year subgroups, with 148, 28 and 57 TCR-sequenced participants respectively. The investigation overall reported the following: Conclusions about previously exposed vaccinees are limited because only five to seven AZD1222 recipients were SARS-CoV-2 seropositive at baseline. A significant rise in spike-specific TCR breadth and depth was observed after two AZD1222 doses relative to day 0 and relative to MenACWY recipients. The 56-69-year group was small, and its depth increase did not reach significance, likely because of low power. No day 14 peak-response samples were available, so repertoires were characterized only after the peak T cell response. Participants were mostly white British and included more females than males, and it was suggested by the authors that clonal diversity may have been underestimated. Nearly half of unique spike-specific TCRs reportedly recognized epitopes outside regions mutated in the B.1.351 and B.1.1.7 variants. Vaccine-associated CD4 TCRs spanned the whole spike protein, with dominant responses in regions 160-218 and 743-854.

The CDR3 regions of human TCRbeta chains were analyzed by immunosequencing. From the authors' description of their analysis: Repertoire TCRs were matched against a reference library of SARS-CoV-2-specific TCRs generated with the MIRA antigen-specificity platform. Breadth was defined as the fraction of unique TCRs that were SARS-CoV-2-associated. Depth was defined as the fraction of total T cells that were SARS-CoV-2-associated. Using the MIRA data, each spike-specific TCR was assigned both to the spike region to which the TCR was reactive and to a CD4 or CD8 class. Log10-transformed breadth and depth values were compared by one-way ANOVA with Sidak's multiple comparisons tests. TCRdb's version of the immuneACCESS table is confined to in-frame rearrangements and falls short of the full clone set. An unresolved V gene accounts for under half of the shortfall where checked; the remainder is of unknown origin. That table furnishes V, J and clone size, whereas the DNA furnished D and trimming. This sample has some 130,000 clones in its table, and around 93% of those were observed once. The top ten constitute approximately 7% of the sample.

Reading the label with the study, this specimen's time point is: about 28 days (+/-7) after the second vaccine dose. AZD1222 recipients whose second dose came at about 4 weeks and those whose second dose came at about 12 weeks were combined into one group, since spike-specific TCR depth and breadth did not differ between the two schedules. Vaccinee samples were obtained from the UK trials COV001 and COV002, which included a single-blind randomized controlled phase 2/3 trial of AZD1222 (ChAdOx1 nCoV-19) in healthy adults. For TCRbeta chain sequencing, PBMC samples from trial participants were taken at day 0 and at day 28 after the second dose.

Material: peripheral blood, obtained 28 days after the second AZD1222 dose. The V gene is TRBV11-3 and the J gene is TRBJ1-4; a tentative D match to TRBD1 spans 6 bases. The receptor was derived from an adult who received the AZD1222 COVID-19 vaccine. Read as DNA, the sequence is TGTGCCAGCAGGGCAGGGGATGAAAAACTGTTTTTT. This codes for CASRAGDEKLFF.